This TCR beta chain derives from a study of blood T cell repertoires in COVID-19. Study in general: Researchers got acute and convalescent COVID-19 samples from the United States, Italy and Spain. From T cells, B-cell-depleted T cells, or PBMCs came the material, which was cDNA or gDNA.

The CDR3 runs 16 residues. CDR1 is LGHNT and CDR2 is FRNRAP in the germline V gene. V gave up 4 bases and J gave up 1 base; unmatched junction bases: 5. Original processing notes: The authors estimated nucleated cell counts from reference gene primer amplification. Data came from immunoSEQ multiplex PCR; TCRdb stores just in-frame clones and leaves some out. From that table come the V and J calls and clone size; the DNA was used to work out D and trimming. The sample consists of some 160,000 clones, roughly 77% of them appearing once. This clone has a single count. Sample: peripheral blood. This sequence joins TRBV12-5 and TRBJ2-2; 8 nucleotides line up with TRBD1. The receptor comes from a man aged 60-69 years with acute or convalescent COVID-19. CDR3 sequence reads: CASGWTTGVNTGELFF. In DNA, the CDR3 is TGTGCTAGTGGTTGGACGACAGGGGTGAACACCGGGGAGCTGTTTTTT.